The next 21 T cell receptor beta chains were all read from a single sample in a study of regulatory T cells in long-lasting Graves disease. Assembly of TCR beta libraries relied on iRepertoire HTBI primers together with Arm-PCR of CDR3 regions. TCRdb used MiXCR to reprocess the multiplex PCR reads, holding one entry per CDR3 protein. The sample lists over 300,000 distinct CDR3 sequences; less than 20% were seen once. Indicated time point: newly diagnosed GD, antithyroid drugs for less than 3 months. TCR sequences were obtained from RNA taken from PBMCs. Sequencing used peripheral blood mononuclear cells (PBMCs), obtained at new diagnosis, from a patient treated with antithyroid drugs. Receptors were obtained from a female donor with Graves disease.

This clonotype occurred many times. The rearrangement uses TRBV3-1 and TRBJ2-1; 11 bases are shared with TRBD2. This CDR3 has 14 residues. J lost 6 bases, V lost 6 bases, and 4 bases had no gene match. Germline loops: CDR1 LGHDT, CDR2 YNNKEL (reference sequence). CDR3 bases: TGTGCCAGCAGTCCTAGCGGGGGGCCCAATGAGCAGTTCTTC. It codes for CASSPSGGPNEQFF.

This clonotype was detected ten times or more. The chain links TRBV28 to TRBJ1-1; D possibly corresponds to TRBD1 (6 bases). CDR1 and CDR2 from the germline V gene are MDHEN and SYDVKM. V lost 5 bases, J lost 4 bases, and 17 bases lay in between. The CDR3 has 15 residues. CDR3 in DNA: TGTGCCAGCAGTCCCGCAGGGGTTGAGGGCACTGAAGCTTTCTTT. It translates to CASSPAGVEGTEAFF.

J is TRBJ1-5 and V is TRBV5-6; tentatively, D is TRBD1 (6 bases). Germline assignment: CDR1 SGHDT and CDR2 YYEEEE. The CDR3 contains 15 residues. V dropped 6 bases and J dropped 9 bases, with 22 bases sitting between them. The CDR3 nucleotides are TGTGCCAGCACCGATAAAGGGGGGCAGGGCATGCCCCAGCATTTT. This encodes CASTDKGGQGMPQHF.

The V call is TRBV7-2, the J call TRBJ2-1, with 12 bases lining up with TRBD1. The CDR3 is 17 residues long. Unmatched junction bases numbered 14, after V lost 11 bases and J lost 3 bases. From germline, CDR1 is SGHTA and CDR2 FQGNSA. The CDR3 region is CACSGDGTGGLYNEQFF. As DNA, the CDR3 is TGTGCCTGCTCTGGGGACGGGACAGGGGGCCTCTACAATGAGCAGTTCTTC.

In this sample, this clonotype turned up many times. The J gene is TRBJ1-5, the V gene TRBV11-2; a weak D match, TRBD1 (6 bases). Between the trimmed V and J ends, which lost 1 base and 7 bases, there was a span of 17 bases. CDR3 length: 16 amino acids. Germline CDR1 is SGHAT and CDR2 is FQNNGV. The CDR3 DNA reads TGTGCCAGCAGCTTAGCTTGGGGGGGCGTTGGACAGCCCCAGCATTTT. This sequence encodes CASSLAWGGVGQPQHF.

In this sample, this clonotype turned up many times. The chain combines TRBV7-3 with TRBJ2-5, with TRBD1 as a possible D gene (5 bases). V was cut by 0 bases and J by 5 bases, with 13 bases left in between. The length of the CDR3 is 15 residues. CDR1 is SGHTA, CDR2 FQGTGA, per germline. As DNA, the CDR3 is TGTGCCAGCAGCTTAACGTTGAGGCAGGGCGAGACCCAGTACTTC. This sequence encodes CASSLTLRQGETQYF. Drawing the rest from reference TRBV7-3 and TRBJ2-5, the complete variable domain is GAGVSQTPSNKVTEKGKYVELRCDPISGHTALYWYRQSLGQGPEFLIYFQGTGAADDSGLPNDRFFAVRPEGSVSTLKIQRTERGDSAVYLCASSLTLRQGETQYFGPGTRLLVL.

This clonotype was observed many times. The J gene is TRBJ1-4, the V gene TRBV18; possibly TRBD1 for D (5 bases). The CDR3 runs to 12 residues. Germline V gene lookup returns CDR1 KGHSH and CDR2 LQKENI. Trimming shortened V by 8 bases and J by 3 bases, and 7 bases separated the two germline ends. The CDR3 DNA is TGTGCCAGCCGGGGGGCTAATGAAAAACTGTTTTTT. Translating it yields CASRGANEKLFF.

This clonotype was detected ten times or more. A much larger clone lies a single base off, so this may be a read error. J is TRBJ1-1 and V is TRBV6-5; D gene ambiguous. The CDR3 consists of 11 residues. The V end was cut by 2 bases, the J end by 4 bases, with 2 bases between. Germline V gene sequence: CDR1 MNHEY, CDR2 SVGAGI. Here the CDR3 reads CASSYGTEAFF. In DNA, the CDR3 is TGTGCCAGCAGTTACGGCACTGAAGCTTTCTTT.

This clonotype was seen repeatedly, ten times or more. The chain combines TRBV7-9 with TRBJ2-3; D may match TRBD1 or TRBD2 (5 bases each). The CDR3 extends over 17 amino acids. Germline V gene data show CDR1 as SEHNR and CDR2 as FQNEAQ (reference sequence). V shed 4 bases and J shed 4 bases, with 21 bases lying between them. This CDR3 reads CASSWGRVPGPSDTQYF. DNA of the CDR3: TGTGCCAGCAGCTGGGGCCGTGTACCGGGGCCGTCAGATACGCAGTATTTT.

There are many counts of this clonotype. The genes are TRBV5-6 and TRBJ1-1, with TRBD1 matching over 7 bases. CDR1 is SGHDT and CDR2 is YYEEEE in the germline V gene. V dropped 3 bases and J dropped 1; count of bases not matched to a gene: 6. The CDR3 is 15 residues long. The CDR3 loop is CASSSWTGPNTEAFF. The DNA for the CDR3 is TGTGCCAGCAGCTCGTGGACAGGACCGAACACTGAAGCTTTCTTT.

Many counts were recorded for this clonotype. The V and J genes are TRBV27 and TRBJ2-3; no definite D call. The CDR3 contains 15 residues. V was clipped by 5 bases and J by 7 bases, with 19 bases between them. Per the germline V gene, CDR1 is MNHEY and CDR2 is SMNVEV (reference sequence). The CDR3 coding sequence is TGTGCCAGCAGTCCCCTTGGGCCCTTGGCCAATACGCAGTATTTT. Residues: CASSPLGPLANTQYF.

This clonotype appeared many times. The rearrangement uses TRBV6-1 and TRBJ2-3, with 11 bases identical to TRBD2. With V trimmed by 4 bases and J by 3 bases, 6 bases remained unmatched. The CDR3 runs 16 residues. Germline loops: CDR1 MNHNS, CDR2 SASEGT. This chain's CDR3 is CASSASRTSGTDTQYF. The CDR3 DNA follows: TGTGCCAGCAGTGCGAGCCGGACTAGCGGGACAGATACGCAGTATTTT.

This clonotype showed up just a few times. The chain links TRBV28 to TRBJ2-4, with D perhaps TRBD1 (5 bases). In germline, CDR1 is MDHEN, CDR2 SYDVKM. This CDR3 contains 13 residues. Trimming left V 5 bases short and J 8 bases short, with 13 bases between. CDR3 in DNA: TGTGCCAGCAGTGACCCCCTCAGGGACATTCAGTACTTC. Protein product: CASSDPLRDIQYF.

Regarding this clonotype: A read error may explain this, as a much larger clone is one base away. It is likely a read error, because the conserved phenylalanine at the end of the CDR3 is missing. J is TRBJ1-6 and V is TRBV6-9; 8 bases align to TRBD1. The CDR3 runs 17 residues. The germline CDR1 and CDR2 sequences are MNHGY and SVAAGI. Here the CDR3 reads CASSESAGQGFDSPLHL. The CDR3 coding sequence is TGCGCCAGCAGTGAGTCGGCAGGACAGGGATTTGATTCACCCCTCCACTTA.

This clonotype occurred many times. CDR3 in amino acids: CSAEVVDTQYF. DNA for the CDR3: TGCAGTGCTGAGGTGGTGGATACGCAGTATTTT. The genes are TRBV20-1 and TRBJ2-3, with D hard to call. The CDR3 runs to 11 residues. In germline, CDR1 is DFQATT, CDR2 SNEGSKA (reference sequence). The V gene lost 5 bases and the J gene lost 6 bases, with 9 bases spanning the gap.

Ten or more counts support this clonotype. The V and J genes are TRBV6-6 and TRBJ2-5; no reliable D call. The CDR3 has 17 amino acids. From germline, CDR1 is MNHNY and CDR2 SVGAGI (reference sequence). V shed 0 bases and J shed 0 bases, with 14 bases lying between them. CDR3 loop: CASSYSVQDEYQETQYF. The CDR3 nucleotides are TGTGCCAGCAGTTACTCGGTCCAAGACGAGTACCAAGAGACCCAGTACTTC.

At least ten counts were recorded for this clonotype. The rearrangement joins TRBV3-1 to TRBJ1-1; perhaps TRBD1 as D (5 bases). The CDR3 has 16 residues. V was clipped by 1 base and J by 4 bases, with 16 bases between them. The germline CDR1 and CDR2 sequences are LGHDT and YNNKEL (reference sequence). In DNA form, the CDR3 reads TGTGCCAGCAGCCAAGGGATTACGGGGGTTGGCACTGAAGCTTTCTTT. Translated: CASSQGITGVGTEAFF.

This clonotype was recorded many times. The rearrangement links TRBV27 to TRBJ2-2; TRBD2 matches 7 bases. The CDR3 is made up of 14 amino acids. V dropped 10 bases and J dropped 1; count of bases not matched to a gene: 6. Germline loops: CDR1 MNHEY, CDR2 SMNVEV (reference sequence). The CDR3 DNA is TGTGCCACTCTCGGGGGGTGGAACACCGGGGAGCTGTTTTTT. This sequence encodes CATLGGWNTGELFF.

This clonotype was counted ten times or more. The gene calls are TRBV24-1 and TRBJ2-2; D may be TRBD1 (6 bases). With 9 bases removed from V and 3 bases from J, the gap between germline ends came to 13 bases. Germline lookup yields CDR1 KGHDR and CDR2 SFDVKD. The CDR3 spans 14 residues. The CDR3 sequence is CATRDNAYTGELFF. The CDR3 region has the DNA TGTGCCACCCGGGACAACGCATACACCGGGGAGCTGTTTTTT.

This clonotype was observed many times. V and J are TRBV7-3 and TRBJ2-1, with a tentative D call TRBD1 (5 bases). The CDR3 runs to 14 residues. Trimming removed 2 bases at V and 6 bases at J, with 11 bases between. The germline V gene encodes CDR1 SGHTA and CDR2 FQGTGA. CDR3 loop: CASSLSGRANEQFF. CDR3 in DNA: TGTGCCAGCAGCTTATCGGGCAGGGCCAATGAGCAGTTCTTC.

Details on this clonotype: A much bigger clone sits one base away, suggesting this may be a read error. The rearrangement joins TRBV12-3 or TRBV12-4 to TRBJ2-3; 7 nucleotides align to TRBD1. The CDR3 is 14 amino acids. The DNA of the CDR3 is TGTCCCAGCGATTACAGGGGATACACAGATACGCAGTATTTT. Amino acid sequence: CPSDYRGYTDTQYF.